Listed below are T cell receptor beta chains from one sample, sequenced in a study of T cells of healthy individuals. TCRdb fed the 5' RACE reads into MiXCR, producing one record per CDR3 protein. The data show around 63,000 distinct CDR3 sequences, with 15% to 20% seen just once and about 4.3% held by the top ten. These receptors were taken from a human donor in good health. Both conserved end residues are part of each CDR3. D genes are given only for firm matches. Only some rows state a clone size, as once, few, many or a class for expanded clones.

d_call,j_call,v_call,clone_size,cdr3_nt,cdr3_aa
-,TRBJ2-5,TRBV12-3/TRBV12-4,many,TGTGCCAGCAGTTTACAGGTTCAAGAGACCCAGTACTTC,CASSLQVQETQYF
-,TRBJ2-5,TRBV10-3,many,TGTGCCATCAGTTCGGACAGACAAGAGACCCAGTACTTC,CAISSDRQETQYF
-,TRBJ2-3,TRBV9,many,TGTGCCAGCAGCGTACTACAGGGTGGCACAGATACGCAGTATTTT,CASSVLQGGTDTQYF
-,TRBJ1-1,TRBV7-9,once,TGTGCCAGCAGCTTTCTCTGGCCTCGTGCTTTCACGTCTGCGGAAGCTTTCTTT,CASSFLWPRAFTSAEAFF
TRBD2,TRBJ2-7,TRBV29-1,few,TGCAGCGTTGACCCGGGGACTAGGGGCTACGAGCAGTACTTC,CSVDPGTRGYEQYF
TRBD2,TRBJ2-7,TRBV5-5,few,TGTGCCAGCAGCCAGAATATAGCGGGTAACGCCTACGAGCAGTACTTC,CASSQNIAGNAYEQYF
-,TRBJ1-5,TRBV2,-,TGTGCCAGCACAGGGTTTAGCAATCAGCCCCAGCATTTT,CASTGFSNQPQHF
-,TRBJ1-2,TRBV27,-,TGTGCCAGCAGCCCGGGACGGTTTGACTATGGCTACACCTTC,CASSPGRFDYGYTF
-,TRBJ2-5,TRBV7-3,few,TGTGCCAGCAGCCCTTTAGCGAGAGCGGAGACCCAGTACTTC,CASSPLARAETQYF
TRBD2,TRBJ2-3,TRBV7-8,-,TGTGCCAGCAGCCTAATCCCCATGGCGGGGGGGAACACAGATACGCAGTATTTT,CASSLIPMAGGNTDTQYF
-,TRBJ2-7,TRBV5-1,few,TGCGCCAGCAGCTTGTGGGGACTCTCCTACGAGCAGTACTTC,CASSLWGLSYEQYF
-,TRBJ1-2,TRBV5-4,-,TGTGCCAGCAGCCGACCAGGGCGGTTCGGCTACAACTTC,CASSRPGRFGYNF
-,TRBJ1-1,TRBV4-1,many,TGCGCCAGCAGCCAACGATCAACCCTGAACACTGAAGCTTTCTTT,CASSQRSTLNTEAFF
-,TRBJ1-2,TRBV20-1,-,TGCAGTGCCCATCGCCGTGGGGGCTACACCTTC,CSAHRRGGYTF
-,TRBJ2-1,TRBV12-3/TRBV12-4,-,TGTGCCAGCAGCCCCCAAGGACTCCTCCATGAGCAGTTCTTC,CASSPQGLLHEQFF
TRBD2,TRBJ2-1,TRBV7-3,-,TGTGCCAGCAGCATACTACCGGGACTAGTGGTGAATGAGCAGTTCTTC,CASSILPGLVVNEQFF
TRBD1,TRBJ2-7,TRBV5-5,-,TGTGCCAGCAGCTCCCGGGACAGGCGCGACGAGCAGTACTTC,CASSSRDRRDEQYF